These T cell receptor beta chains were read from a single sample in a study of T cell repertoires in cytomegalovirus infection. TCRdb ran MiXCR on the reads and lists one entry per CDR3 protein. The table includes roughly 760,000 distinct CDR3 sequences, 35% detected once. The sequencing sample was made of PBMCs. All receptors derive from a human donor in good health (CMV status not recorded). Some clones in this sample may be carry-over from other donors' samples. Each CDR3 is given with its conserved first and last residue. D genes are given only for firm matches. Clone size is not always given. Where it is, it says once, few, many or a class for expanded clones.

cdr3_nt cdr3_aa clone_size v_call d_call j_call
TGTGCCAGCAGCTTAATCGCACAGGGCCGTGAAAAACTGTTTTTT CASSLIAQGREKLFF - TRBV7-8 - TRBJ1-4
TGTGCCAGCAGCTTAAAGGGTGACAGGTTCTACGAGCAGTACTTC CASSLKGDRFYEQYF - TRBV7-9 - TRBJ2-7
TGTGCCAGCAGTTTAGATCCCCCAAGTCTAACGACCGGGGAGCTGTTTTTT CASSLDPPSLTTGELFF - TRBV27 - TRBJ2-2
TGCGCCAGCAGCCAAGATATCAGGGGACGGGGGCCCTACAATGAGCAGTTCTTC CASSQDIRGRGPYNEQFF few TRBV4-1 - TRBJ2-1
TGTGCCAGCAGCTTAACGCGACTTTCCGACACCGGGGAGCTGTTTTTT CASSLTRLSDTGELFF few TRBV7-3 - TRBJ2-2
TGTGCCAGCAGTTTTAGGTTGCACCCAGATCAGCCCCAGCATTTT CASSFRLHPDQPQHF - TRBV12-3/TRBV12-4 - TRBJ1-5
TGTGCCAGCAGCCCTCGAGGGGCGGTCAGCTCCTACGAGCAGTACTTC CASSPRGAVSSYEQYF few TRBV7-2 - TRBJ2-7
TGTGCCAGCAGCCCGGGCCCGGGGAAGCTGAATCTAAACTATGGCTACACCTTC CASSPGPGKLNLNYGYTF many TRBV7-3 - TRBJ1-2
TGTGCCAGCAGCGTAGATGGGGATAGCGCCGGGGAGCTGTTTTTT CASSVDGDSAGELFF few TRBV11-1 - TRBJ2-2
TGTGCCAGCAGTGCTATTCAGGGCACCGGGGAGCTGTTTTTT CASSAIQGTGELFF - TRBV12-3/TRBV12-4 - TRBJ2-2
TGTGCCACCAGCAGAGACCCGCCGCGGGACAGAAATGAGCAGTTCTTC CATSRDPPRDRNEQFF - TRBV15 - TRBJ2-1
TGCGCCAGCAGCCTCCTTGGGGGCGGTGTCACTGAAGCTTTCTTT CASSLLGGGVTEAFF - TRBV4-1 - TRBJ1-1